This T cell receptor (beta chain) was retrieved from a study of cytomegalovirus exposure and HLA in healthy donors. For the study at large: Genotyping of about 400 donors showed that over 80% belonged to the Caucasian-associated ancestry cluster.

This clone appeared a few times. Antigen specificity is unknown. The primer mix had 60 Vbeta and 13 Jbeta primers. TCRdb's table, derived via immunoSEQ multiplex PCR, lists solely in-frame clones and lacks some. The sample includes some 200,000 clones, around 86% of them seen just once. Whole-study results and caveats: Previous analysis showed most TCR beta V segments were productive about 90% or about 30% of the time. Among donors in an Asian-associated ancestry cluster, a later analysis reportedly found fewer N-insertions than the roughly 700-donor mean.

The CDR3 spans 13 residues. V was clipped by 6 bases and J by 1 base, with 9 bases between them. CDR1 and CDR2 from the germline V gene are MNHEY and SMNVEV (reference sequence). The sequenced sample was PBMCs. The chain joins TRBV27 to TRBJ1-2; D gene unclear. The origin of this receptor is a woman in her late teens or twenties in good health and CMV-seronegative. In DNA, the CDR3 is TGTGCCAGCAGCCCGAGTGGTAACTATGGCTACACCTTC. Protein sequence: CASSPSGNYGYTF.